Presented here are 21 T cell receptor beta chains from one specimen sequenced in a study of metastatic and nonmetastatic thyroid tumors. Via MiXCR, TCRdb re-called the PCR reads. The profile shows about 9,600 clones, about 30% of them singletons. Until they underwent thyroid surgery, no patient had received any treatment. The specimen sequenced was tumor tissue. All receptors derive from a female donor with papillary thyroid cancer or a benign thyroid nodule (not recorded which). Some clones in this sample may be carry-over from other donors' samples.

The CDR3 is CASSLHRGGIGAEAFF. CDR3 DNA: TGTGCCAGCAGCTTACATCGAGGGGGGATAGGCGCTGAAGCTTTCTTT. The genes are TRBV13 and TRBJ1-1, with D possibly being TRBD1 (6 bases). Germline CDR1 reads PRHDT; CDR2 reads FYEKMQ (reference sequence). The CDR3 sequence is 16 residues long. Trimming cost V 2 bases and J 6 bases, with 19 bases left between them. Complete variable domain (other parts from reference TRBV13 and TRBJ1-1): AAGVIQSPRHLIKEKRETATLKCYPIPRHDTVYWYQQGPGQDPQFLISFYEKMQSDKGSIPDRFSAQQFSDYHSELNMSSLELGDSALYFCASSLHRGGIGAEAFFGQGTRLTVV.

The chain links TRBV6-2 or TRBV6-3 to TRBJ2-7; D unresolved. The V and J ends lost 2 bases and 4 bases respectively, with 6 bases between them. This CDR3 is built from 12 residues. Germline CDR1 reads MNHEY; CDR2 reads SVGEGT. The CDR3 DNA is TGTGCCAGCAGTTACGGGGTTTACGAGCAGTACTTC. It codes for CASSYGVYEQYF.

V is TRBV4-3 and J is TRBJ1-4; unclear D gene. The CDR3 is 15 residues long. CDR1 and CDR2 (germline): LGHNA, YSLEER. V lost 0 bases, J lost 8 bases, and 13 bases lay in between. CDR3 in DNA: TGCGCCAGCAGCCAAGACCGGGGTCGAGGAGAAAAACTGTTTTTT. The encoded protein is CASSQDRGRGEKLFF.

Note on this clone: An end of the junction differs from the germline gene, which may be a read error. The gene calls are TRBV28 and TRBJ1-1, with 10 bases fitting TRBD1. This CDR3 contains 15 residues. Germline loops: CDR1 MDHEN, CDR2 SYDVKM. The CDR3 nucleotides are TGTGCCAACAGCCGGGACAGGGGCGGGAACACTGAGGCTTTCTTT. Translating gives CANSRDRGGNTEAFF.

V usage is TRBV20-1 and J usage is TRBJ2-3; TRBD1 is a possible D gene (5 bases). V lost 3 bases, J lost 5 bases, and 15 bases lay in between. The CDR3 is 14 residues long. From germline, CDR1 is DFQATT and CDR2 SNEGSKA (reference sequence). CDR3 in DNA: TGCAGTGCTAGCGTAGGGGCTGGGCTAGATACGCAGTATTTT. Its protein is CSASVGAGLDTQYF.

The CDR3 region is CASSLGQGADTEAFF. The CDR3 DNA reads TGTGCCAGCAGCTTGGGACAGGGGGCGGACACTGAAGCTTTCTTT. The genes are TRBV11-2 and TRBJ1-1; 12 nucleotides line up with TRBD1. V gave up 3 bases and J gave up 3 bases; unmatched junction bases: 2. From germline, CDR1 is SGHAT and CDR2 FQNNGV. CDR3 length: 15 residues.

This clone is medium-sized by share. V and J are TRBV24-1 and TRBJ2-1; D uncertain. V was pared by 7 bases and J by 3 bases, with 6 bases between. This CDR3 region has 12 residues. Germline V CDR1 and CDR2: KGHDR, SFDVKD. The CDR3 here is CATSQNYNEQFF. DNA for the CDR3: TGTGCCACCAGCCAAAACTACAATGAGCAGTTCTTC.

The V call is TRBV30, the J call TRBJ2-5, with 8 bases matching TRBD2. The J segment lost 5 bases and the V segment lost 0 bases, leaving 2 bases of the junction unmatched. Germline CDR1 reads GTSNPN; CDR2 reads SVGIG (reference sequence). There are 13 residues in the CDR3. This CDR3 is CAWSVGRAETQYF. Written as DNA, the CDR3 is TGTGCCTGGAGTGTCGGGAGGGCCGAGACCCAGTACTTC.

The chain recombines TRBV27 with TRBJ2-6, with D unclear. Trimming pared 6 bases from V and 0 bases from J, leaving 3 bases between. The germline V gene encodes CDR1 MNHEY and CDR2 SMNVEV (reference sequence). The CDR3 is 13 amino acids. As DNA, the CDR3 is TGTGCCAGCAGGCCCTCTGGGGCCAACGTCCTGACTTTC. Residues: CASRPSGANVLTF.

V gene TRBV5-1 combines with J gene TRBJ1-2; D remains unclear. The V end lost 2 bases, the J end lost 6 bases, and 23 bases lay between the germline ends. Germline loops: CDR1 SGHRS, CDR2 YFSETQ. The CDR3 contains 17 residues. In DNA, the CDR3 is TGCGCCAGCAGCTTTAGACGGGGTGGGCCGGTTTACCATGGCTACACCTTC. Translating gives CASSFRRGGPVYHGYTF.

This clone is labeled as medium-sized. The rearrangement links TRBV19 to TRBJ2-1; 7 bases map to TRBD1. Germline CDR1 and CDR2: LNHDA and SQIVND (reference sequence). This CDR3 is 13 amino acids long. Trimming removed 5 bases from V and 5 bases from J; junction bases left unmatched: 3. CDR3: CASSSGTDNEQFF. In nucleotides, the CDR3 is TGTGCCAGTAGTTCCGGGACAGACAATGAGCAGTTCTTC.

The rearrangement links TRBV12-3 or TRBV12-4 to TRBJ1-6; no firm D call. The CDR3 sequence is 14 residues long. V dropped 5 bases and J dropped 6 bases, with 11 bases sitting between them. The CDR3, as DNA: TGTGCCAGCAGTGGAAGGGCTGGTAATTCACCCCTCCACTTT. Amino acids: CASSGRAGNSPLHF.

This chain links TRBV4-1 with TRBJ2-2, with D tentatively TRBD2 (5 bases). The germline CDR1 and CDR2 sequences are MGHRA and YSYEKL. The CDR3 runs 16 residues. V was trimmed by 1 base and J by 6 bases, leaving 15 bases between them. The CDR3 here is CASSQAAGRDSGELFF. In DNA, the CDR3 is TGCGCCAGCAGCCAAGCGGCAGGACGGGATTCCGGGGAGCTGTTTTTT.

This clone was recorded a few times. The chain is built from TRBV20-1 and TRBJ2-1, with D perhaps matching TRBD2 (6 bases). Trimming stripped 3 bases from V and 3 bases from J, with 12 bases between. CDR3 length equals 14 residues. Looked up from germline, CDR1 is DFQATT and CDR2 is SNEGSKA (reference sequence). CDR3 nucleotide sequence: TGCAGTGCTAGCGACGGGGGAGGCTACAATGAGCAGTTCTTC. Translating gives CSASDGGGYNEQFF.

The chain is built from TRBV20-1 and TRBJ2-5; D remains unclear. The CDR3 spans 11 residues. Trimming stripped 0 bases from V and 2 bases from J, with 1 base between. Germline V gene lookup returns CDR1 DFQATT and CDR2 SNEGSKA (reference sequence). CDR3 in amino acids: CSARDQETQYF. CDR3 in DNA: TGCAGTGCTAGAGATCAAGAGACCCAGTACTTC.

V gene TRBV24-1 combines with J gene TRBJ2-1; TRBD2 matches at 11 bases. CDR1 and CDR2 from the germline V gene are KGHDR and SFDVKD. The V and J ends lost 7 bases and 8 bases, in that order; junction bases with no gene match: 6. The CDR3 has 14 amino acids. Here the CDR3 reads CATRLAGDSDEQFF. The CDR3 bases are TGTGCCACCAGACTAGCGGGAGACAGTGATGAGCAGTTCTTC.

This clone was seen more than once but under ten times. V usage is TRBV15 and J usage is TRBJ1-2; D perhaps matches TRBD1 (5 bases). Looked up from germline, CDR1 is LNHNV and CDR2 is YYDKDF (reference sequence). Trimming removed 0 bases from V and 7 bases from J, with 12 bases in between. The CDR3 sequence is 14 residues long. The chain's CDR3 is CATSRDTQVSGYTF. The CDR3 nucleotides read TGTGCCACCAGCAGAGATACACAGGTCTCTGGCTACACCTTC.

This clone ranks as medium-sized. This chain links TRBV28 with TRBJ2-5, with 10 bases fitting TRBD1. J was trimmed by 7 bases and V by 4 bases; bases with no gene match: 18. Germline-derived CDR1 and CDR2 are MDHEN and SYDVKM. The CDR3 has 18 amino acids. This chain's CDR3 is CASSYGQGGTTRRWTQYF. CDR3 nucleotide sequence: TGTGCCAGCAGTTATGGACAGGGGGGGACTACCCGCCGATGGACCCAGTACTTC.

The rearrangement joins TRBV30 to TRBJ2-3; 7 positions match TRBD1. The J segment lost 2 bases and the V segment lost 1 base, leaving 6 bases of the junction unmatched. Germline CDR1 reads GTSNPN; CDR2 reads SVGIG (reference sequence). This CDR3 has 15 residues. The CDR3 loop reads CAWSDRGGFTDTQYF. CDR3 in DNA: TGTGCCTGGAGTGACAGGGGCGGATTCACAGATACGCAGTATTTT.

The genes are TRBV20-1 and TRBJ2-7; 13 bases align to TRBD2. V gave up 8 bases and J gave up 5 bases; unmatched junction bases: 6. The V gene's germline CDR1 is DFQATT and CDR2 SNEGSKA (reference sequence). This CDR3 has 13 residues. In nucleotides, the CDR3 is TGCAGTTCGGGACTAGCGGGGATAGACGAGCAGTACTTC. This gives the protein CSSGLAGIDEQYF.

This clone ranks as medium-sized. The rearrangement uses TRBV7-3 and TRBJ1-1; 9 bases line up with TRBD1. Germline CDR1 and CDR2: SGHTA and FQGTGA. J gave up 7 bases and V 4 bases, and 7 bases lay outside the gene matches. This CDR3 comprises 14 residues. The CDR3 DNA reads as TGTGCCAGCAGCTCCGACAGGGGGGCTGGTGAAGCTTTCTTT. It specifies CASSSDRGAGEAFF.